This T cell receptor beta chain was found in a study of T cell responses to AZD1222 COVID-19 vaccine. Findings of the study overall: Variant regions that are unmutated are reportedly the target of nearly half of spike-specific TCRs.

The CDR3 contains 13 residues. Turning to this clone: Its target is not known.

The study pooled second doses at about 4 or about 12 weeks. The data were produced by immunoSEQ multiplex PCR, yet TCRdb's version contains in-frame clones alone and is incomplete. The sample contains 150,000 to 200,000 clones, around nine tenths of which appear only once. The sample in question was peripheral blood, obtained 28 days after the second AZD1222 dose. This chain connects TRBV21-1 to TRBJ2-7; TRBD1 is the table's D call, not checked against the DNA. TRBV21-1 corresponds to a pseudogene. The sequence was obtained from an adult who received the AZD1222 COVID-19 vaccine. As DNA, the CDR3 is TGTGCCAGCAGCATCGACAGGGGATACGAGCAGTACTTC. The encoded protein is CASSIDRGYEQYF.